This TCR beta chain derives from a study of blood T cell dynamics during melanoma immunotherapy. About the study: Metastatic melanoma patients received first-line pembrolizumab or nivolumab plus ipilimumab.

Assay used: immunoSEQ multiplex PCR; TCRdb lists only in-frame clones, some missing. The table has 6,000 to 8,000 clones, roughly 87% seen once; the top ten hold approximately 5%. Of note for this clone: The antigen is undetermined.

Points from the study as a whole: The study could not tell melanoma-specific clones from general immune activation.

With 0 bases removed from V and 0 bases from J, the gap between germline ends came to 11 bases. This CDR3 spans 16 amino acids. CDR1 and CDR2 (germline): SGDLS, YYNGEE. Noted time point: week 3, after first cycle of checkpoint inhibitor. This chain uses TRBV9 with TRBJ2-3, with D possibly called TRBD1 or TRBD2 (6 bases each). This specimen consisted of blood, obtained from a patient treated with checkpoint blockade. This receptor was identified in a human donor with melanoma. DNA for the CDR3: TGTGCCAGCAGCGTAGGGACGGGGGCCAGCACAGATACGCAGTATTTT. Its translation is CASSVGTGASTDTQYF. Combining the CDR3 with reference TRBV9 and TRBJ2-3 gives the whole variable domain DSGVTQTPKHLITATGQRVTLRCSPRSGDLSVYWYQQSLDQGLQFLIQYYNGEERAKGNILERFSAQQFPDLHSELNLSSLELGDSALYFCASSVGTGASTDTQYFGPGTRLTVL.